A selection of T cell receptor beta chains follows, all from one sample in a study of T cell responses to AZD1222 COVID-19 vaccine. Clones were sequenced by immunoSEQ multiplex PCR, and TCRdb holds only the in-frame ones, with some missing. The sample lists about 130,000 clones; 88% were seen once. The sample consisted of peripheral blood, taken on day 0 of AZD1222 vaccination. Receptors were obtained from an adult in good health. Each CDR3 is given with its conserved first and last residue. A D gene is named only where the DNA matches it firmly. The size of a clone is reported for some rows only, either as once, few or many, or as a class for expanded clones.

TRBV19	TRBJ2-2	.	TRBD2	CASKPRTSGRTHTGELFF	TGTGCCAGTAAACCCAGGACTAGCGGGAGGACGCACACCGGGGAGCTGTTTTTT
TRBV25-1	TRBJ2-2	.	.	CAVSGRNTGELFF	TGTGCCGTCAGCGGACGGAACACCGGGGAGCTGTTTTTT
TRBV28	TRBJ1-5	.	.	CASSLRRLNQPQHF	TGTGCCAGCAGCTTACGCAGGCTTAATCAGCCCCAGCATTTT
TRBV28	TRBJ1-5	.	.	CASSLLGNQPQHF	TGTGCCAGCAGTTTATTAGGGAATCAGCCCCAGCATTTT
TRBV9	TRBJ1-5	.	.	CASSVDGDQPQHF	TGTGCCAGCAGCGTAGATGGGGACCAGCCCCAGCATTTT
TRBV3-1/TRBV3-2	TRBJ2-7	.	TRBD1	CASSQGNRGSYEQYF	TGTGCCAGCAGCCAAGGAAACAGGGGGTCCTACGAGCAGTACTTC
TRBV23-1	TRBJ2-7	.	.	CASLLSGYEQYF	TGCGCCAGCCTTCTTTCCGGCTACGAGCAGTACTTC
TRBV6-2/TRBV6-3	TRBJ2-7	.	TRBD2	CASSYFSGASYEQYF	TGTGCCAGCAGTTACTTTAGCGGGGCGTCCTACGAGCAGTACTTC
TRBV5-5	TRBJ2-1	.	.	CASSSLFNEQFF	TGTGCCAGCAGCTCCCTCTTCAATGAGCAGTTCTTC
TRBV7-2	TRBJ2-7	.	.	CASSSRRDNYEQYF	TGTGCCAGCAGCTCGCGCCGGGACAACTACGAGCAGTACTTC
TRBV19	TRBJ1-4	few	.	CASSITGVDEKLFF	TGTGCCAGTAGTATCACGGGAGTCGATGAAAAACTGTTTTTT
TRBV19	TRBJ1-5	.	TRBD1	CASSAPPGQGTISNQPQHF	TGTGCCAGTAGTGCGCCCCCGGGACAGGGGACTATTAGCAATCAGCCCCAGCATTTT
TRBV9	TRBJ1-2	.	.	CASSVGIWGGGNGYTF	TGTGCCAGCAGCGTAGGAATATGGGGCGGAGGGAATGGCTACACCTTC
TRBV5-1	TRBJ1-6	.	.	CASSTHGSNSPLHF	TGCGCCAGTAGCACTCATGGGTCCAATTCACCCCTCCACTTT
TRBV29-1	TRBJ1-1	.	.	CSVESPRNAFF	TGCAGCGTTGAAAGTCCGAGGAATGCTTTCTTT
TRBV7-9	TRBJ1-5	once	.	CASAGPGSDQPQHF	TGTGCCAGCGCTGGACCGGGGAGCGATCAGCCCCAGCATTTT
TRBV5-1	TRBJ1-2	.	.	CASSLVATNYGYTF	TGCGCCAGCAGCTTGGTAGCAACTAACTATGGCTACACCTTC
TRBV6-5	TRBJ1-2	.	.	CASIFRPNGYTF	TGTGCCAGCATCTTTCGGCCGAATGGCTACACCTTC
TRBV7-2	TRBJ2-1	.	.	CASSLDGWVDNEQFF	TGTGCCAGCAGCTTAGACGGGTGGGTCGACAATGAGCAGTTCTTC
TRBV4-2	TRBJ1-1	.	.	CASSQEAAPNTEAFF	TGTGCCAGCAGCCAAGAGGCAGCCCCGAACACTGAAGCTTTCTTT
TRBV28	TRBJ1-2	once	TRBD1	CASSLGQGTYGYTF	TGTGCCAGCAGTTTGGGACAGGGCACCTATGGCTACACCTTC
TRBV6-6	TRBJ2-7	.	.	CASSRDRRGHYEQYF	TGTGCCAGCAGTCGGGATAGGAGGGGGCATTACGAGCAGTACTTC
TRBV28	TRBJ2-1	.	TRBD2	CASSPPPGLAGGLYNEQFF	TGTGCCAGCAGCCCGCCTCCCGGACTAGCGGGGGGGCTTTACAATGAGCAGTTCTTC
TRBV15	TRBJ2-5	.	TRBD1	CATSPGPGGTQYF	TGTGCCACCAGCCCGGGGCCAGGGGGGACCCAGTACTTC
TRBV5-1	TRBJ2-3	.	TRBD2	CASSLDSTSGSTDTQYF	TGCGCCAGCAGCTTGGACTCCACTAGCGGGAGCACAGATACGCAGTATTTT
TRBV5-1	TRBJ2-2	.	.	CASKGTMNTGELFF	TGCGCCAGCAAGGGAACGATGAACACCGGGGAGCTGTTTTTT
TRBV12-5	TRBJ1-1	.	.	CASGLDPLDRRNIEAFF	TGTGCTAGTGGTTTGGACCCCCTCGACAGGCGCAACATTGAAGCTTTCTTT
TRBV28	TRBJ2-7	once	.	CASSLSIKQYF	TGTGCCAGCAGTTTATCGATAAAGCAGTACTTC
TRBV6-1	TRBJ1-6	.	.	CASSEFGQVFSYNSPLHF	TGTGCCAGCAGTGAATTCGGGCAGGTCTTCTCCTATAATTCACCCCTCCACTTT
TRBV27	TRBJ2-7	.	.	CASSLATLPSYEQYF	TGTGCCAGCAGTTTAGCTACTTTACCCTCCTACGAGCAGTACTTC
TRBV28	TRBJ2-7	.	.	CASRRVSYEQYF	TGTGCCAGCAGGCGAGTTTCCTACGAGCAGTACTTC
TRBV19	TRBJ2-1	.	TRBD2	CATSGLAELYNEQFF	TGTGCCACCTCGGGACTAGCGGAACTGTACAATGAGCAGTTCTTC
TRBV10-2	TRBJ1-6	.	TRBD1	CASTPRGQDGSPLHF	TGCGCCAGCACTCCAAGGGGACAGGACGGATCACCCCTCCACTTT
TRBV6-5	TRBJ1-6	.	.	CASSYGGNGVSSPLHF	TGTGCCAGCAGTTACGGAGGCAACGGGGTTAGTTCACCCCTCCACTTT
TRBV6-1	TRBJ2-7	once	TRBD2	CASSEPAGVLGEQYF	TGTGCCAGCAGTGAACCCGCGGGAGTGTTGGGCGAGCAGTACTTC
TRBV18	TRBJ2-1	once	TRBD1	CASSPRNDRGKIYNEQFF	TGTGCCAGCTCACCTAGAAACGACAGGGGAAAAATTTACAATGAGCAGTTCTTC
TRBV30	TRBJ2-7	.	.	CAWSVRVAPSSYEQYF	TGTGCCTGGAGTGTACGGGTGGCCCCGAGCTCCTACGAGCAGTACTTT
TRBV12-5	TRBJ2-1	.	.	CASGFGAGSDEQFF	TGTGCTAGTGGTTTTGGGGCGGGTAGCGATGAGCAGTTCTTC
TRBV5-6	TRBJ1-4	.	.	CASSPAGRGREKLFF	TGTGCCAGCAGCCCTGCGGGGAGGGGTCGTGAAAAACTGTTTTTT